The TCR beta chain under discussion was sequenced for a study (TCRdb year 2017). Study-level background: The study used sequence and structural analyses to characterize human CD8+ TCR repertoires recognizing immunodominant viral antigens.

Measured from the cysteine to the phenylalanine, the CDR3 is 15 residues long. Only the CDR3 region is kept as DNA, spanning 45 bases read in frame from base 1. V is cut by 2 bases and J by 4 bases, and the space between the germline ends is 14 bases. The germline V gene (reference sequence) specifies LGHDT as CDR1 and YNNKEL as CDR2. This clonotype is medium-sized (0.01 to 0.1%) in terms of sample share. What antigen it recognizes has not been identified. Base qualities are not recorded, but no much larger clone differs from it by a single base. TCRdb shows the sequencer as Illumina HiSeq 2500. The public reads were reprocessed in TCRdb via fastp at Q25 and MiXCR, keeping in-frame beta chains. Every entry covers one CDR3 protein and lists the most common genes and DNA from its rows. In all, the sample holds 1,200 or so distinct CDR3 sequences, and 41% of those were seen once. The ten largest account for 62% of the sample.

Results the study describes overall, beyond this receptor: The CD8+ TCR repertoires specific to different immunodominant viral antigens were reported to be highly diverse and distinct from one another.

The source of this sequence is a male donor. Sequences were obtained from CD8+ T cells (not recorded whether cultured). The chain links TRBV3-1 with TRBJ2-5, with TRBD1 as a weak D call on 7 bases. The CDR3 protein is CASSQYRGGGETQYF. The DNA sequence is TGTGCCAGCAGCCAATACAGGGGAGGTGGAGAGACCCAGTACTTC.